This T cell receptor (beta chain) originates from a study of beta chain features in type 1 diabetes. The wider study: Patients shared similar age, gender and cell yields with healthy donors. There were approximately 100,000,000 sorted cells examined across all samples. Study-wide results and limits: Across all four CD4+ subsets, people with type 1 diabetes showed modestly shorter TCRB CDR3s. A pattern of fewer insertions and more deletions at VDJ junctions was seen in type 1 diabetes patients.

Reverse transcribing all isolated RNA meant expressed TCRB transcripts were sequenced. Assay used: immunoSEQ multiplex PCR; TCRdb lists only in-frame clones, some missing. Of about 250,000 clones listed, approximately 11% are singletons. The V end was cut by 2 bases, the J end by 2 bases, with 12 bases between. The germline V gene has CDR1 MNHNS and CDR2 SASEGT. CDR3 size: 15 residues. Markers CD45RO/CCR7/CD25/CD127/CD95/CD27 served to sort CD4+ naive, central memory, regulatory and stem cell-like memory cells. Comment on this clone: What it binds is unknown.

Sequencing was carried out using naive CD4+ T cells from blood. This sequence joins TRBV6-1 and TRBJ2-5; tentative D call: TRBD2 (6 bases). The TCR comes from a man in his thirties or forties with type 1 diabetes. The CDR3 sequence: CASSEIGGLQETQYF. Written as DNA, the CDR3 is TGTGCCAGCAGTGAAATCGGAGGACTACAAGAGACCCAGTACTTC.